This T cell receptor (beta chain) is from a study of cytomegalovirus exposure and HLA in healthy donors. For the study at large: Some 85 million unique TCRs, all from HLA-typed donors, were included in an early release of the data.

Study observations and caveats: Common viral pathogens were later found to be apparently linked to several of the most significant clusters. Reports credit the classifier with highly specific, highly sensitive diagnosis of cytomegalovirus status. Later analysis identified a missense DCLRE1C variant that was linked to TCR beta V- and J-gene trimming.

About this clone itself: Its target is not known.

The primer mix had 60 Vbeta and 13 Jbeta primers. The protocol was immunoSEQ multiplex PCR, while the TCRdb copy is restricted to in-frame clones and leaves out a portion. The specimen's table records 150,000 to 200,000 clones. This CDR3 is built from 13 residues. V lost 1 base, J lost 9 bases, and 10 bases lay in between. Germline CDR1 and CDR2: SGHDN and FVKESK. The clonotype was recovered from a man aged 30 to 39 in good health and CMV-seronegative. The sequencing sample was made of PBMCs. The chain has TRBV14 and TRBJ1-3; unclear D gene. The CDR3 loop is CASSQVVWATIYF. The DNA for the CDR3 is TGTGCCAGCAGCCAAGTTGTCTGGGCCACCATATATTTT.